A single sample is the source of the 22 T cell receptor beta chains below, sequenced in a study of response to subunit inactivated influenza vaccine. TCRdb reprocessed the RT-PCR reads with MiXCR, giving one entry per CDR3 protein. The profile shows roughly 760,000 distinct CDR3 sequences, about 20% of them singletons. Sequenced material: PBMCs from blood, taken less than 6 days after vaccination. These receptors all stem from a middle-aged man who received an inactivated influenza vaccine.

This clonotype was counted between two and nine times. The genes are TRBV20-1 and TRBJ1-2; D not resolved. Germline CDR1 is DFQATT and CDR2 is SNEGSKA (reference sequence). V was pared by 3 bases and J by 4 bases, with 6 bases between. The CDR3 extends over 11 amino acids. CDR3 protein: CSARATYGYTF. In nucleotides, the CDR3 is TGCAGTGCTAGGGCAACCTATGGCTACACCTTC.

This clonotype was counted only a few times. The CDR3 loop is CASSLGGFGNTEAFF. The CDR3 DNA follows: TGTGCCAGCAGCTTGGGTGGTTTTGGGAACACTGAAGCTTTCTTT. The rearrangement joins TRBV5-6 to TRBJ1-1; D remains unclear. CDR1 and CDR2 from the germline V gene are SGHDT and YYEEEE. CDR3 length equals 15 residues. Trimming took 0 bases from V and 1 from J, leaving 10 bases between them.

This clonotype has a handful of counts. The chain recombines TRBV7-9 with TRBJ2-3, with TRBD2 identical over 11 bases. The CDR3 length is 17 residues. Germline CDR1 is SEHNR and CDR2 is FQNEAQ (reference sequence). The V and J ends lost 6 bases and 5 bases, in that order; junction bases with no gene match: 13. The CDR3 coding sequence is TGTGCCAGCAGGCGAGGGGGACTAGCGGAGAGGGGAGATACGCAGTATTTT. Its protein is CASRRGGLAERGDTQYF.

In its sample, this clonotype was seen a few times. The J gene is TRBJ1-4, the V gene TRBV20-1; weak D call: TRBD1 (5 bases). The germline CDR1 and CDR2 sequences are DFQATT and SNEGSKA (reference sequence). Trimming took off 1 base at V and 8 bases at J, with 11 bases between the two ends. The CDR3 consists of 13 residues. The CDR3 sequence: CSARVPGPEKLFF. CDR3 DNA sequence: TGCAGTGCTAGAGTCCCAGGGCCGGAAAAACTGTTTTTT.

The gene calls are TRBV12-3 or TRBV12-4 and TRBJ2-7; the D is unclear. The CDR3 spans 10 residues. The germline V and J ends were trimmed by 6 bases and 3 bases, with 3 bases remaining between them. CDR3 sequence reads: CASRNYEQYF. The CDR3 DNA reads TGTGCCAGCAGGAACTACGAGCAGTACTTC.

There are a few counts of this clonotype. This rearrangement joins TRBV5-1 to TRBJ2-1, with D hard to call. V was trimmed by 0 bases and J by 0 bases, leaving 10 bases between them. The germline CDR1 and CDR2 sequences are SGHRS and YFSETQ. This CDR3 spans 16 amino acids. CDR3 DNA: TGCGCCAGCAGCTTGGTTTCGGAAAGCTCCTACAATGAGCAGTTCTTC. Translation gives CASSLVSESSYNEQFF.

V and J are TRBV10-3 and TRBJ2-4, with 10 bases identical to TRBD2. Germline CDR1 is ENHRY and CDR2 is SYGVKD. The CDR3 runs to 20 residues. The V and J ends lost 2 bases and 0 bases, in that order; junction bases with no gene match: 13. The CDR3: CAISERTSGGSGLAKNIQYF. In DNA form, the CDR3 reads TGTGCCATCAGTGAGAGGACTAGCGGAGGGTCTGGATTAGCCAAAAACATTCAGTACTTC.

The V gene is TRBV2, the J gene TRBJ2-3; D tentatively fits TRBD1 or TRBD2 (5 bases each). Deletions cut 7 bases from V and 2 bases from J, with 16 bases between. Germline-derived CDR1 and CDR2 are SNHLY and FYNNEI. The CDR3 is 15 residues long. The DNA of the CDR3 is TGTGCCAGCAATGAGGGGAGAACTCCCACAGATACGCAGTATTTT. It specifies CASNEGRTPTDTQYF.

This chain connects TRBV7-2 to TRBJ2-7, with TRBD1 matching over 7 bases. This CDR3 region has 16 residues. Germline assignment: CDR1 SGHTA and CDR2 FQGNSA. Trimming took 0 bases from V and 6 from J; bases not matched to a gene: 11. CDR3 DNA: TGTGCCAGCAGCTTAGCCTCTACAGGGGTCTCGGGCGAGCAGTACTTC. Translated: CASSLASTGVSGEQYF.

This sequence joins TRBV10-2 and TRBJ2-4, with D unresolved. V dropped 6 bases and J dropped 0 bases, with 9 bases sitting between them. This CDR3 is built from 14 residues. The V gene's germline CDR1 is WSHSY and CDR2 SAAADI. Here the CDR3 DNA reads TGCGCCAGCAGGGACGGTGTAGCCAAAAACATTCAGTACTTC. Its translation is CASRDGVAKNIQYF.

The chain couples TRBV29-1 to TRBJ1-2, with a possible D match to TRBD1 (6 bases). CDR1 and CDR2 (germline): SQVTM, ANQGSEA. The CDR3 loop spans 13 amino acids. Trimming cost V 2 bases and J 5 bases, with 12 bases left between them. The DNA for the CDR3 is TGCAGCGTTGAATCAGGGCAGGGGTATGGCTACACCTTC. Protein product: CSVESGQGYGYTF.

This clonotype was observed a few times. The chain has TRBV2 and TRBJ2-7; maybe TRBD1 (5 bases). The germline V gene encodes CDR1 SNHLY and CDR2 FYNNEI. The CDR3 sequence is 14 residues long. The ends were cut back, 7 bases at V and 0 bases at J, with 13 bases in the middle. CDR3 nucleotide sequence: TGTGCCAGCACTGCGGACACCAGCTCCTACGAGCAGTACTTC. This encodes CASTADTSSYEQYF.

The chain couples TRBV5-1 to TRBJ1-4, with D possibly TRBD1 on 5 matching bases. V dropped 1 base and J dropped 6 bases, with 10 bases sitting between them. The CDR3 consists of 14 residues. Germline values: CDR1 SGHRS, CDR2 YFSETQ. For the CDR3, the DNA is TGCGCCAGCAGCTTGACAGGAAACGATGAAAAACTGTTTTTT. It specifies CASSLTGNDEKLFF.

The rearrangement uses TRBV6-2 or TRBV6-3 and TRBJ2-1; D gene unclear. CDR1 is MNHEY and CDR2 is SVGEGT in the germline V gene. There are 12 residues in the CDR3. Trimming pared 2 bases from V and 7 bases from J, leaving 6 bases between. CDR3 protein: CASSYASNEQFF. For the CDR3, the DNA is TGTGCCAGCAGTTACGCAAGTAATGAGCAGTTCTTC.

This clonotype was recorded a few times. The V gene is TRBV24-1, the J gene TRBJ1-1; the match to TRBD1 covers 7 bases. V shed 12 bases and J 1 base; nucleotides not matched to a gene: 10. The CDR3 runs 14 residues. In germline, CDR1 is KGHDR, CDR2 SFDVKD. In DNA, the CDR3 is TGTGCCGCCAAGTCGGGACAGAAGAACACTGAAGCTTTCTTT. Its translation: CAAKSGQKNTEAFF.

This clonotype showed up just a few times. This chain links TRBV20-1 with TRBJ1-4, with 12 bases fitting TRBD1. This CDR3 comprises 14 residues. Germline-derived CDR1 and CDR2 are DFQATT and SNEGSKA (reference sequence). J lost 7 bases, V lost 6 bases, and 6 bases had no gene match. DNA of the CDR3: TGCAGTGCAAAGGGACAGGGGGCCAGTGAAAAACTGTTTTTT. The encoded protein is CSAKGQGASEKLFF.

This clonotype was observed a handful of times. The chain carries TRBV6-1 and TRBJ2-5; 9 bases are shared with TRBD1. The germline CDR1 and CDR2 sequences are MNHNS and SASEGT. This CDR3 comprises 13 residues. The V segment lost 6 bases and the J segment 3 bases; nucleotides outside the gene matches: 2. The chain's CDR3 is CASRGTGKETQYF. CDR3 nucleotides: TGTGCCAGCAGGGGGACAGGGAAAGAGACCCAGTACTTC.

This clonotype was observed a handful of times. The gene calls are TRBV19 and TRBJ2-7; 8 bases agree with TRBD1. The CDR3 sequence is 13 residues long. Germline V lookup: CDR1 LNHDA, CDR2 SQIVND (reference sequence). DNA of the CDR3: TGTACCCTCTCGGACAGGGTGTCCTACGAGCAGTACTTC. This sequence encodes CTLSDRVSYEQYF.

This clonotype was detected only a few times. The chain links TRBV20-1 to TRBJ2-3, with a possible D match to TRBD1 (5 bases). V shed 5 bases and J shed 1 base, with 13 bases lying between them. CDR3 length equals 14 residues. Germline CDR1 is DFQATT and CDR2 is SNEGSKA (reference sequence). CDR3 sequence: CSAPDTGRTDTQYF. CDR3 nucleotides: TGCAGTGCTCCTGATACAGGACGCACAGATACGCAGTATTTT.

As concerns this clonotype: The junction does not match germline at one end; this may be a read error. The chain carries TRBV12-3 or TRBV12-4 and TRBJ2-1, with 14 bases that match TRBD2. The CDR3 loop spans 16 amino acids. This chain's CDR3 is CASSPGTSGSYHEQFF. The CDR3 DNA reads TGTGCCAGCAGTCCGGGGACTAGCGGGAGCTACCATGAGCAGTTCTTC.

This chain connects TRBV5-5 to TRBJ2-2; D is perhaps TRBD1 (6 bases). CDR3 length equals 14 residues. V was pared by 0 bases and J by 7 bases, with 10 bases between. Germline loops: CDR1 SGHKS, CDR2 YYEKEE (reference sequence). The CDR3 nucleotides read TGTGCCAGCAGCTTGGCAGGGGTGAACGGGGAGCTGTTTTTT. Encoded protein: CASSLAGVNGELFF.

A few counts support this clonotype. This chain joins TRBV29-1 and TRBJ2-7; D gene unclear. Per germline, CDR1 SQVTM and CDR2 ANQGSEA. Trimming cost V 4 bases and J 0 bases, with 10 bases left between them. The CDR3 totals 13 residues. The CDR3 nucleotides read TGCAGCGTTGTGGTCCAGTTCTCCTACGAGCAGTACTTC. This encodes CSVVVQFSYEQYF.